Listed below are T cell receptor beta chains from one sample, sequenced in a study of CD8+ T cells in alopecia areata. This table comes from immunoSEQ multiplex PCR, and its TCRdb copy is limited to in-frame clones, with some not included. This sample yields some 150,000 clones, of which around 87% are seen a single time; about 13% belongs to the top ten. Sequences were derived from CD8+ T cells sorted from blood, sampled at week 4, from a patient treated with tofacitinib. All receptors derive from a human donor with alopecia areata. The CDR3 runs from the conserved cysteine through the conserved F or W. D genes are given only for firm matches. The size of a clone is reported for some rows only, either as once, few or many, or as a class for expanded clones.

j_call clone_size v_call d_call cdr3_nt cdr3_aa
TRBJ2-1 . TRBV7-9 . TGTGCCAGCACCTACTTAGGCAATGAGCAGTTCTTC CASTYLGNEQFF
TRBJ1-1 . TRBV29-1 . TGCAGCTACCCCGGAGGGCAGAACACTGAAGCTTTCTTT CSYPGGQNTEAFF
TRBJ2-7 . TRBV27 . TGTGCCAGCAGTTTATCCGGCGATGTGAGAGTCTACGAGCAGTACTTC CASSLSGDVRVYEQYF
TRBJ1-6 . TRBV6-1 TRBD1 TGTGCCAGCAGTGGAGGGACAGGGAATTCACCCCTCCACTTT CASSGGTGNSPLHF
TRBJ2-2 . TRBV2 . TGTGCCAGCAGTGAATGGAGGAACACCGGGGAGCTGTTTTTT CASSEWRNTGELFF
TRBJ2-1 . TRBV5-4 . TGTGCCAGCAGCTTGTCGGGTGCATGGTCCTACAATGAGCAGTTCTTC CASSLSGAWSYNEQFF
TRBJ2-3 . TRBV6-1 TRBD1 TGTGCCAGCAGTGAAACCGGACAGGGGAGAGGAGATACGCAGTATTTT CASSETGQGRGDTQYF
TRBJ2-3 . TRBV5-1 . TGCGCCAGCAGCTTGGGTATGGGGGAAGATACGCAGTATTTT CASSLGMGEDTQYF
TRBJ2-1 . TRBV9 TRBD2 TGTGCCAGCAGCAAGACCGGGACTAGCGTCGATGAGCAGTTCTTC CASSKTGTSVDEQFF
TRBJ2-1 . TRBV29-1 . TGCAGCGTACGCGGAAACTACAATGAGCAGTTCTTC CSVRGNYNEQFF
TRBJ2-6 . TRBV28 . TGTGCCAGCAGTTTTGCGGGGCAGGGAGCGAAGGGCTCTGGGGCCAACGTCCTGACTTTC CASSFAGQGAKGSGANVLTF
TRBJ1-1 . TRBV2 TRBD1 TGTGCCACAGGGGGCACTGAAGCTTTCTTT CATGGTEAFF
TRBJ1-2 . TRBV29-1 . TGCAGCGTTGAAGATTGGGGTAGCGGGTTCGGCTACACCTTC CSVEDWGSGFGYTF
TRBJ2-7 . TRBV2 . TGTGCCAGCGGTCCAGCCGCGAGAGACGGGGACTTC CASGPAARDGDF
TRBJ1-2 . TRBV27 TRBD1 TGTGCCAGCAAAAAAGGGGGACAGGGGAAAATCGGCTACACCTTC CASKKGGQGKIGYTF
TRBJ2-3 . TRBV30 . TGTGCCTGGAGTGTCCTTTCTAGCACAGATACGCAGTATTTT CAWSVLSSTDTQYF
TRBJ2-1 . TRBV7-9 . TGTGCCAGCAGCTTCACGGGCCTGAGCTCCTACAATGAGCAGTTCTTC CASSFTGLSSYNEQFF
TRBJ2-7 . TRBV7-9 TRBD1 TGTGCCAGCAGCCTGAAGGGACAGGGGGACGAGCAGTACTTC CASSLKGQGDEQYF
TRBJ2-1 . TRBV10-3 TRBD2 TGTGCCATCAGTGAATCGTCTAGCGGGGAGCAGTTCTTC CAISESSSGEQFF
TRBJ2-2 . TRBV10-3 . TGTGCCATCAGTGACGAGACCGGGGAGCTGTTTTTT CAISDETGELFF
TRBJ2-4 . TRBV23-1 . TGCGCCAGGAAACCGGAGAGTGGGGGAAACATTCAGTACTTC CARKPESGGNIQYF
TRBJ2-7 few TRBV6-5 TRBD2 TGTGCCAGCAGCCCCTCCTTCTTAGCGGGCGACGAGCAGTACTTC CASSPSFLAGDEQYF
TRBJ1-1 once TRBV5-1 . TGCGCCAGCAGCCCGAGAGGGGCAGACACTGAAGCTTTCTTT CASSPRGADTEAFF
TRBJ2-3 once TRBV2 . TGTGCCAGCCTCTCCGATACGCAGTATTTT CASLSDTQYF